This is a list of T cell receptor beta chains from one sample in a study of T cell responses to AZD1222 COVID-19 vaccine. The table came from immunoSEQ multiplex PCR; TCRdb's copy has only in-frame clones and leaves some out. Of approximately 90,000 clones in the sample, roughly nine tenths are singletons; the top ten hold around 6.7%. This sample comprised peripheral blood, obtained on day 0 of AZD1222 vaccination. These TCRs come from an adult in good health. Each CDR3 is given with its conserved first and last residue. The D gene is left open where the match is weak. For some rows the clone size is stated as once, few or many, or as a class when expanded; others skip it.

TRBJ2-3 | NA | NA | TRBV5-5 | TGTGCCAGCACCAATCGGGTTCCCACAGATACGCAGTATTTT | CASTNRVPTDTQYF
TRBJ2-7 | NA | TRBD2 | TRBV15 | TGTGCCACCAGCAGAGGACCAGCGGGATCGAACGAGCAGTACTTC | CATSRGPAGSNEQYF
TRBJ1-5 | NA | TRBD1 | TRBV28 | TGTGCCAGCACCTACAGGGGGCGGTTCAATCAGCCCCAGCATTTT | CASTYRGRFNQPQHF
TRBJ2-1 | NA | NA | TRBV4-1 | TGCGCCAGCAGCCGCGATTCCTACAATGAGCAGTTCTTC | CASSRDSYNEQFF
TRBJ2-7 | NA | NA | TRBV6-6 | TGTGCCAGCAGTCAGAGGGCGCCAGGCGGTTATGGGAACTACGAGCAGTACTTC | CASSQRAPGGYGNYEQYF
TRBJ2-7 | NA | NA | TRBV19 | TGTGCCAGTAGTATAGGGGATGGCTACGAGCAGTACTTC | CASSIGDGYEQYF
TRBJ1-2 | NA | NA | TRBV4-3 | TGCGCCAGCAGCCAAGTTGGGCAGTATGGCTACACCTTC | CASSQVGQYGYTF
TRBJ2-7 | NA | NA | TRBV5-1 | TGCGCCAGCAGCTTGGGGACCTACGGGGAGCAGTACTTC | CASSLGTYGEQYF
TRBJ1-6 | NA | TRBD1 | TRBV10-3 | TGTGCCATCAGGGACAGGGAAAATTCACCCCTCCACTTT | CAIRDRENSPLHF
TRBJ1-2 | NA | NA | TRBV13 | TGTGCCAGCAGCTTCGGGGGAAGAGGCTACACCTTC | CASSFGGRGYTF
TRBJ1-3 | NA | TRBD1 | TRBV10-3 | TGTGCCTCCCGCCGACAGGGCTCTGGAAACACCATATATTTT | CASRRQGSGNTIYF
TRBJ2-7 | NA | TRBD2 | TRBV28 | TGTGCCAGCAGTTTATTTGGTCTAGCGGACTACGAGCAGTACTTC | CASSLFGLADYEQYF
TRBJ1-2 | few | NA | TRBV28 | TGTGCCAGCAGTACACAATCAGGGTTCTATGGCTACACCTTC | CASSTQSGFYGYTF
TRBJ2-7 | NA | NA | TRBV3-1/TRBV3-2 | TGTGCCAGCAGCCAAGGGCATAGCGGCCCCTACGAGCAGTACTTC | CASSQGHSGPYEQYF
TRBJ1-1 | NA | NA | TRBV6-5 | TGTGCCAGCAGTTACTTCCGGGACACTGAAGCTTTCTTT | CASSYFRDTEAFF
TRBJ1-4 | NA | NA | TRBV7-6 | TGTGCCAGCAGCCCGACAGACAGGCCTAGGGAAAAACTGTTTTTT | CASSPTDRPREKLFF
TRBJ1-1 | NA | NA | TRBV27 | TGTGCCAGCAGTCGGAGGAACACTGAAGCTTTCTTT | CASSRRNTEAFF